The TCR beta chain under discussion was sequenced for a study of blood T cells in healthy people across ages. Combining a sample-barcoded 5' primer with a J-beta primer mix, a second PCR ran for roughly 7 to 12 cycles. TCRdb analysed the 5' RACE reads with MiXCR anew, one entry per CDR3 protein. The sample holds hundreds of thousands of distinct CDR3 sequences, roughly 21% seen once. Germline trimming cut 5 bases from V and 3 bases from J; bases unmatched to any gene: 11. The length of the CDR3 is 15 residues. Germline assignment: CDR1 DFQATT and CDR2 SNEGSKA (reference sequence). This clonotype was detected a few times.

This chain links TRBV20-1 with TRBJ2-7, with 9 nucleotides matching TRBD1. The receptor was isolated from a man in his 70s in good health. The sequenced material came from blood. CDR3 region: CSASSQDRGIYEQYF. CDR3 DNA sequence: TGCAGTGCTTCTAGCCAGGACAGGGGTATCTACGAGCAGTACTTC.